What follows are 30 T cell receptor beta chains derived from one specimen sequenced in a study of blood T cell repertoires in COVID-19. Libraries were prepared by immunoSEQ multiplex PCR; TCRdb keeps only in-frame clonotypes and omits some of them. Of 150,000 or so clones in the sample, just over 90% were seen once. The material sequenced was peripheral blood. The receptors derive from a woman aged 60-75 years with COVID-19, enrolled during active disease.

For this clone: Sequence at one end of the junction differs from germline and may be a read error. V and J are TRBV18 and TRBJ2-5, with D perhaps matching TRBD1 (6 bases). Germline-derived CDR1 and CDR2 are KGHSH and LQKENI. The CDR3 runs to 14 residues. CDR3 sequence (DNA): TGTGCCAGCTCGCCACTACAGGGCCAAGAGACCCAGTACTTC. This codes for CASSPLQGQETQYF.

The V and J genes are TRBV18 and TRBJ2-1, with D perhaps TRBD1 (6 bases). Germline V gene lookup returns CDR1 KGHSH and CDR2 LQKENI. V gave up 0 bases and J gave up 0 bases, with 15 bases separating them. This CDR3 is built from 18 residues. The CDR3 spells CASSPPGRGASSYNEQFF. CDR3 DNA: TGTGCCAGCTCACCACCGGGCAGGGGCGCCAGCTCCTACAATGAGCAGTTCTTC.

V gene TRBV4-3 combines with J gene TRBJ1-1; D not resolved. Germline V gene lookup returns CDR1 LGHNA and CDR2 YSLEER. The CDR3 is made up of 15 amino acids. The germline V and J ends were trimmed by 1 base and 6 bases, with 15 bases remaining between them. The CDR3 protein is CASSQVRGMLSEAFF. The CDR3, as DNA: TGCGCCAGCAGCCAAGTCCGAGGGATGTTATCTGAAGCTTTCTTT.

V is TRBV7-8 and J is TRBJ2-3; 9 bases are shared with TRBD2. J was trimmed by 8 bases and V by 5 bases; bases with no gene match: 11. The V gene's germline CDR1 is SGHVS and CDR2 FQNEAQ. The CDR3 extends over 15 amino acids. CDR3 sequence (DNA): TGTGCCAGCAGCGCCCCGGGACTAGCACCAATTACGCAGTATTTT. Its translation: CASSAPGLAPITQYF. Combining the CDR3 with reference TRBV7-8 and TRBJ2-3 gives the whole variable domain GAGVSQSPRYKVAKRGQDVALRCDPISGHVSLFWYQQALGQGPEFLTYFQNEAQLDKSGLPSDRFFAERPEGSVSTLKIQRTQQEDSAVYLCASSAPGLAPITQYFGPGTRLTVL.

V usage is TRBV7-8 and J usage is TRBJ1-6; D might be TRBD1 (5 bases). Per the germline V gene, CDR1 is SGHVS and CDR2 is FQNEAQ. V was shortened by 1 base and J by 10 bases, with 8 bases between the two germline ends. There are 13 residues in the CDR3. CDR3 residues: CASSLGGESPLHF. In nucleotides, the CDR3 is TGTGCCAGCAGCTTAGGGGGGGAATCACCCCTCCACTTT. Full variable domain (rest looked up from reference TRBV7-8 and TRBJ1-6): GAGVSQSPRYKVAKRGQDVALRCDPISGHVSLFWYQQALGQGPEFLTYFQNEAQLDKSGLPSDRFFAERPEGSVSTLKIQRTQQEDSAVYLCASSLGGESPLHFGNGTRLTVT.

This chain joins TRBV30 and TRBJ1-3, with a weak D call TRBD1 (6 bases). CDR1 GTSNPN and CDR2 SVGIG come from the germline V gene (reference sequence). V lost 5 bases and J 0 bases, leaving 11 bases between the germline ends. The length of the CDR3 is 14 residues. The CDR3 loop is CAWGGQYSGNTIYF. The CDR3, as DNA: TGTGCCTGGGGTGGACAGTACTCTGGAAACACCATATATTTT. Filled out from reference TRBV30 and TRBJ1-3, the complete variable domain reads SQTIHQWPATLVQPVGSPLSLECTVEGTSNPNLYWYRQAAGRGLQLLFYSVGIGQISSEVPQNLSASRPQDRQFILSSKKLLLSDSGFYLCAWGGQYSGNTIYFGEGSWLTVV.

V gene TRBV2 combines with J gene TRBJ1-2; 7 bases line up with TRBD1. The CDR3 sequence is 12 residues long. Germline V lookup: CDR1 SNHLY, CDR2 FYNNEI. The J segment lost 8 bases and the V segment lost 6 bases, leaving 6 bases of the junction unmatched. Here the CDR3 reads CASRLAGGGYTF. CDR3 coding DNA: TGTGCCAGCAGACTCGCAGGGGGAGGCTACACCTTC. Combining the CDR3 with reference TRBV2 and TRBJ1-2 gives the whole variable domain EPEVTQTPSHQVTQMGQEVILRCVPISNHLYFYWYRQILGQKVEFLVSFYNNEISEKSEIFDDQFSVERPDGSNFTLKIRSTKLEDSAMYFCASRLAGGGYTFGSGTRLTVV.

The chain has TRBV30 and TRBJ1-2; D is perhaps TRBD1 (5 bases). The germline CDR1 and CDR2 sequences are GTSNPN and SVGIG (reference sequence). The CDR3 runs 11 residues. V was cut by 3 bases and J by 7 bases, with 9 bases left in between. CDR3 amino acids: CAWSLRVGYTF. CDR3 nucleotides: TGTGCCTGGAGCCTCAGGGTTGGCTACACCTTC.

The rearrangement uses TRBV7-2 and TRBJ1-5; weak D call: TRBD1 (6 bases). The CDR3 covers 16 residues. Germline V lookup: CDR1 SGHTA, CDR2 FQGNSA. The ends were cut back, 3 bases at V and 1 base at J, with 13 bases in the middle. The CDR3 DNA reads as TGTGCCAGCAGCTTGAGTGGGGGCGGAAGCAATCAGCCCCAGCATTTT. It is translated as CASSLSGGGSNQPQHF.

This chain connects TRBV7-9 to TRBJ1-5, with D possibly being TRBD1 (6 bases). CDR1 is SEHNR and CDR2 is FQNEAQ in the germline V gene (reference sequence). The CDR3 covers 15 residues. Trimming cost V 5 bases and J 7 bases, with 18 bases left between them. CDR3 loop: CASSPKGQGLQPQHF. The CDR3 nucleotides are TGTGCCAGCAGCCCAAAGGGGCAGGGGTTACAGCCCCAGCATTTT.

This chain uses TRBV30 with TRBJ1-2, with D possibly matching TRBD1 (6 bases). Trimming removed 7 bases at V and 8 bases at J, with 14 bases between. In germline, CDR1 is GTSNPN, CDR2 SVGIG (reference sequence). The CDR3 covers 11 residues. CDR3: CASGTGGGYTF. Here the CDR3 DNA reads TGTGCCTCCGGGACGGGGGGCGGCTACACCTTC.

Written as DNA, the CDR3 is TGTGCCAGCAGTCGTTTCTACAATGAGCAGTTCTTC. This encodes CASSRFYNEQFF. The chain combines TRBV7-9 with TRBJ2-1; D remains ambiguous. There are 12 residues in the CDR3. Germline-derived CDR1 and CDR2 are SEHNR and FQNEAQ (reference sequence). The V end was cut by 6 bases, the J end by 3 bases, with 6 bases between.

The V and J genes are TRBV3-1 (or the pseudogene TRBV3-2) and TRBJ2-5, with 8 bases matching TRBD2. There are 14 residues in the CDR3. V dropped 3 bases and J dropped 3; count of bases not matched to a gene: 3. CDR1 and CDR2 from the germline V gene are LGHDT and YNNKEL (reference sequence). The DNA for the CDR3 is TGTGCCAGCAGCCATAATAGCGGGGAAGAGACCCAGTACTTC. It codes for CASSHNSGEETQYF.

This chain uses TRBV10-3 with TRBJ1-1, with 9 positions matching TRBD1. The CDR3 covers 14 residues. Trimming cost V 4 bases and J 3 bases; bases outside gene matches: 3. CDR1 and CDR2 (germline): ENHRY, SYGVKD. The CDR3 protein is CAISVRTGDTEAFF. CDR3 bases: TGTGCCATCAGTGTGAGGACAGGGGACACTGAAGCTTTCTTT.

V is TRBV5-1 and J is TRBJ1-2; maybe TRBD1 (5 bases). The CDR3 has 14 amino acids. Germline V CDR1 and CDR2: SGHRS, YFSETQ. V lost 2 bases and J lost 14, with 22 bases in between. The CDR3 sequence is CASSLENPRTRATF. The CDR3 nucleotides read TGCGCCAGCAGCTTAGAAAACCCTCGGACAAGGGCGACCTTC.

This chain uses TRBV5-4 with TRBJ2-5; 9 bases fit TRBD2. In germline, CDR1 is SGHNT, CDR2 YYREEE (reference sequence). The CDR3 totals 17 residues. V lost 0 bases and J lost 5; bases outside the gene matches: 11. CDR3 protein: CASSLGRGGANSETQYF. CDR3 DNA sequence: TGTGCCAGCAGCTTGGGTCGCGGGGGGGCGAATTCCGAGACCCAGTACTTC. Combining the CDR3 with reference TRBV5-4 and TRBJ2-5 gives the whole variable domain ETGVTQSPTHLIKTRGQQVTLRCSSQSGHNTVSWYQQALGQGPQFIFQYYREEENGRGNFPPRFSGLQFPNYSSELNVNALELDDSALYLCASSLGRGGANSETQYFGPGTRLLVL.

The chain links TRBV29-1 to TRBJ1-1; TRBD1 might be the D (5 bases). Germline V gene lookup returns CDR1 SQVTM and CDR2 ANQGSEA. The CDR3 is made up of 11 amino acids. The V and J ends lost 7 bases and 11 bases respectively, with 17 bases between them. The DNA for the CDR3 is TGCAGCGCTGATGGCGGGGGTGGTGCTTTCTTT. It is translated as CSADGGGGAFF.

The genes are TRBV7-9 and TRBJ1-3; D call uncertain. Germline values: CDR1 SEHNR, CDR2 FQNEAQ (reference sequence). CDR3 length: 14 amino acids. Trimming stripped 1 base from V and 4 bases from J, with 8 bases between. In nucleotides, the CDR3 is TGTGCCAGCAGCTTAGTAGTATCGGGAAACACCATATATTTT. This sequence encodes CASSLVVSGNTIYF.

The rearrangement uses TRBV29-1 and TRBJ2-7; 11 bases are shared with TRBD2. The CDR3 sequence is 14 residues long. From germline, CDR1 is SQVTM and CDR2 ANQGSEA. Trimming at V came to 5 bases and at J to 3 bases, leaving 6 bases not matched to a gene. This CDR3 is CSVILAGALYEQYF. CDR3 nucleotides: TGCAGCGTTATACTAGCGGGGGCCCTCTACGAGCAGTACTTC.

The chain employs TRBV7-8 and TRBJ1-5; D possibly corresponds to TRBD1 (5 bases). V was clipped by 2 bases and J by 0 bases, with 11 bases between them. CDR1 and CDR2 from the germline V gene are SGHVS and FQNEAQ. The CDR3 extends over 16 amino acids. CDR3 sequence reads: CASSLQTAYSNQPQHF. The CDR3 nucleotides are TGTGCCAGCAGCTTACAGACAGCCTATAGCAATCAGCCCCAGCATTTT. Full variable domain (outside the CDR3, taken from reference TRBV7-8 and TRBJ1-5): GAGVSQSPRYKVAKRGQDVALRCDPISGHVSLFWYQQALGQGPEFLTYFQNEAQLDKSGLPSDRFFAERPEGSVSTLKIQRTQQEDSAVYLCASSLQTAYSNQPQHFGDGTRLSIL.

The chain uses TRBV6-1 and TRBJ1-5; no reliable D call. V lost 3 bases and J lost 1, with 4 bases in between. Germline values: CDR1 MNHNS, CDR2 SASEGT. The CDR3 length is 13 residues. For the CDR3, the DNA is TGTGCCAGCAGTGAGAGGAGCAATCAGCCCCAGCATTTT. This sequence encodes CASSERSNQPQHF.

This clone was detected only once. The chain employs TRBV6-5 and TRBJ1-3, with 7 nucleotides matching TRBD1. V was clipped by 6 bases and J by 15 bases; unmatched bases: 14. This CDR3 region has 13 residues. Germline-derived CDR1 and CDR2 are MNHEY and SVGAGI. The CDR3, as DNA: TGTGCCAGCAGACGACAGGGAGATCCCCCCTCATATTTT. It is translated as CASRRQGDPPSYF.

The chain has TRBV27 and TRBJ1-1; the D gene is possibly TRBD1 (5 bases). This CDR3 region has 14 residues. Between the trimmed V and J ends, which lost 3 bases and 5 bases, there was a span of 13 bases. CDR1 MNHEY and CDR2 SMNVEV come from the germline V gene (reference sequence). The CDR3 region has the DNA TGTGCCAGCAGTTTCGGGGGACGGCCTACTGAAGCTTTCTTT. Protein product: CASSFGGRPTEAFF.

The chain is built from TRBV21-1 and TRBJ1-2. TRBV21-1 is annotated as a pseudogene. The CDR3 has 16 amino acids. The CDR3: CASSNLEGTANYGYTF. CDR3 DNA sequence: TGTGCCAGCAGCAATCTGGAGGGGACGGCGAACTATGGCTACACCTTC.

The chain links TRBV7-2 to TRBJ1-2, with D possibly matching TRBD1 (5 bases). Germline V gene sequence: CDR1 SGHTA, CDR2 FQGNSA. This CDR3 comprises 13 residues. V gave up 1 base and J gave up 7 bases, with 10 bases separating them. For the CDR3, the DNA is TGTGCCAGCAGCTTAGAGGGGTTCGGTGGCTACACCTTC. It codes for CASSLEGFGGYTF. Combining the CDR3 with reference TRBV7-2 and TRBJ1-2 gives the whole variable domain GAGVSQSPSNKVTEKGKDVELRCDPISGHTALYWYRQSLGQGLEFLIYFQGNSAPDKSGLPSDRFSAERTGGSVSTLTIQRTQQEDSAVYLCASSLEGFGGYTFGSGTRLTVV.

The chain recombines TRBV5-1 with TRBJ1-2; possibly TRBD1 for D (6 bases). The CDR3 runs 14 residues. V shed 0 bases and J shed 8 bases, with 14 bases lying between them. Germline V CDR1 and CDR2: SGHRS, YFSETQ. The CDR3 nucleotides are TGCGCCAGCAGCTTGGAACTGGGGGCGTACGGCTACACCTTC. Protein: CASSLELGAYGYTF.

The CDR3: CASSFSGNTEAFF. CDR3 bases: TGTGCCAGCAGCTTTTCAGGGAACACTGAAGCTTTCTTT. V and J are TRBV5-5 and TRBJ1-1; D gene uncertain. The CDR3 totals 13 residues. In germline, CDR1 is SGHKS, CDR2 YYEKEE (reference sequence). V was clipped by 2 bases and J by 1 base, with 6 bases between them.

The J gene is TRBJ1-2, the V gene TRBV28; 7 positions agree with TRBD1. The V gene's germline CDR1 is MDHEN and CDR2 SYDVKM. This CDR3 contains 14 residues. With 7 bases clipped from V and 5 bases from J, the junction kept 10 bases outside the gene matches. In DNA, the CDR3 is TGTGCCAGCACCCCCCCCAGGGGGAGGTATGGCTACACCTTC. It encodes CASTPPRGRYGYTF.

V and J are TRBV30 and TRBJ1-4; possible D gene TRBD1, 6 bases. CDR1 and CDR2 from the germline V gene are GTSNPN and SVGIG (reference sequence). V lost 3 bases and J 1 base, leaving 9 bases between the germline ends. The CDR3 covers 14 residues. CDR3 in amino acids: CAWRQGRTNEKLFF. CDR3 coding DNA: TGTGCCTGGAGGCAGGGGAGAACTAATGAAAAACTGTTTTTT.

V usage is TRBV19 and J usage is TRBJ1-2, with TRBD1 identical over 7 bases. From germline, CDR1 is LNHDA and CDR2 SQIVND (reference sequence). The CDR3 spans 15 residues. J was trimmed by 5 bases and V by 3 bases; bases with no gene match: 9. The CDR3 nucleotides read TGTGCCAGTAGTATTGGCAGGGGGAGAGAATATGGCTACACCTTC. Its protein is CASSIGRGREYGYTF.